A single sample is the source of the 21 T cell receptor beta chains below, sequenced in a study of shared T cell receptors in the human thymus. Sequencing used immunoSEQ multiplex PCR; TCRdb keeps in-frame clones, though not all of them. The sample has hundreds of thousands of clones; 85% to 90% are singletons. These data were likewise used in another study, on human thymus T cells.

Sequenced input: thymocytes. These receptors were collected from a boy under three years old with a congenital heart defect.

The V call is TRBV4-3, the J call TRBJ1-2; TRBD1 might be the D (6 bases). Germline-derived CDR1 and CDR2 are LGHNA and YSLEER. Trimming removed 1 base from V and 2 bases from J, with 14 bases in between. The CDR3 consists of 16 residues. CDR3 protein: CASSQVRGQKNYGYTF. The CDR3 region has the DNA TGCGCCAGCAGCCAAGTTAGAGGACAGAAAAACTATGGCTACACCTTC.

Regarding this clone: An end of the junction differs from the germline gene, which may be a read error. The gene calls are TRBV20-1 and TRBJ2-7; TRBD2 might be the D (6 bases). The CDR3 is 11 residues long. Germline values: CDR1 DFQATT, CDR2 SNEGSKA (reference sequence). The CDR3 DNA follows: TGCAGTGCGCTTCCCCCGGGACGCGGGGACTTC. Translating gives CSALPPGRGDF.

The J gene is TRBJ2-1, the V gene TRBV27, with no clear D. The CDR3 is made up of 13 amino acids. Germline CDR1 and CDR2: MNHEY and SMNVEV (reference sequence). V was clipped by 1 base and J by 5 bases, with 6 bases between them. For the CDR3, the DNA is TGTGCCAGCAGTTTATACGGTAACAATGAGCAGTTCTTC. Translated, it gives CASSLYGNNEQFF.

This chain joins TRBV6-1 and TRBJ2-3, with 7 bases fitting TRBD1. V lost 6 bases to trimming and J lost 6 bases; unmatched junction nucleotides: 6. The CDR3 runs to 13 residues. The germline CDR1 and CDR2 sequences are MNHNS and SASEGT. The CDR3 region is CASSGTVVDTQYF. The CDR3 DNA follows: TGTGCCAGCAGCGGGACAGTGGTGGATACGCAGTATTTT.

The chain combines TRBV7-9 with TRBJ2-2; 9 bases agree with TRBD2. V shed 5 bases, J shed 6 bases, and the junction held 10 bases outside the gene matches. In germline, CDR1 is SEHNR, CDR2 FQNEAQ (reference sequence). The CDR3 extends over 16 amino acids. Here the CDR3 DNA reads TGTGCCAGCAGCCCAAATAGCGGGAGAAGAGCCGGGGAGCTGTTTTTT. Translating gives CASSPNSGRRAGELFF. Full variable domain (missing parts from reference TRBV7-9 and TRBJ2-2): DTGVSQNPRHKITKRGQNVTFRCDPISEHNRLYWYRQTLGQGPEFLTYFQNEAQLEKSRLLSDRFSAERPKGSFSTLEIQRTEQGDSAMYLCASSPNSGRRAGELFFGEGSRLTVL.

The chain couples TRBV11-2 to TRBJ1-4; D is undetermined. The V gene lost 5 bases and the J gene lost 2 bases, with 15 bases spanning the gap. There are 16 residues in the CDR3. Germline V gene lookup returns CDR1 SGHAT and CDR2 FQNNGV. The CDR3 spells CASSLPNSYTNEKLFF. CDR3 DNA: TGTGCCAGCAGCCTTCCTAACAGCTATACTAATGAAAAACTGTTTTTT. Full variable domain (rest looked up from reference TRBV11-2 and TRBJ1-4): EAGVAQSPRYKIIEKRQSVAFWCNPISGHATLYWYQQILGQGPKLLIQFQNNGVVDDSQLPKDRFSAERLKGVDSTLKIQPAKLEDSAVYLCASSLPNSYTNEKLFFGSGTQLSVL.

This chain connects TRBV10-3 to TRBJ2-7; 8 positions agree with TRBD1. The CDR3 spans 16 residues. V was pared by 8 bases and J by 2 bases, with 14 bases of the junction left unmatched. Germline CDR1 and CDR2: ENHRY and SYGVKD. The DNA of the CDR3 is TGTGCCATCGGTGGGGACCGGGACAGGCCGACCTACGAGCAGTACTTC. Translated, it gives CAIGGDRDRPTYEQYF.

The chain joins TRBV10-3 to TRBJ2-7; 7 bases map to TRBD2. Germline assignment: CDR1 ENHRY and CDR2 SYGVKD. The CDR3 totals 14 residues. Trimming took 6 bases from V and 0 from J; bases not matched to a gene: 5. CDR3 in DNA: TGTGCCATCAGCCCAGCGGGGACCTCCTACGAGCAGTACTTC. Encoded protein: CAISPAGTSYEQYF.

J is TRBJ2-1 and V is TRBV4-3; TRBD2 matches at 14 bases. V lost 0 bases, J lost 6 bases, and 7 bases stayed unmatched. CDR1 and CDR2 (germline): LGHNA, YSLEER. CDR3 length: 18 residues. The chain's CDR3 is CASSQDGGLAGVLNEQFF. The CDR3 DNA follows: TGCGCCAGCAGCCAAGATGGGGGACTAGCGGGAGTTCTCAATGAGCAGTTCTTC.

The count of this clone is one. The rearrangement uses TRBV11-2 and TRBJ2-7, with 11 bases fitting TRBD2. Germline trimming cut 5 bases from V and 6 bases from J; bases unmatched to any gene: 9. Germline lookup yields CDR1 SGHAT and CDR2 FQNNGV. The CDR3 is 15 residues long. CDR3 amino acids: CASSLWGLAAPEQYF. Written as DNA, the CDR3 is TGTGCCAGCAGCCTTTGGGGACTAGCGGCCCCCGAGCAGTACTTC. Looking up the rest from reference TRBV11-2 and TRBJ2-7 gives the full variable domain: EAGVAQSPRYKIIEKRQSVAFWCNPISGHATLYWYQQILGQGPKLLIQFQNNGVVDDSQLPKDRFSAERLKGVDSTLKIQPAKLEDSAVYLCASSLWGLAAPEQYFGPGTRLTVT.

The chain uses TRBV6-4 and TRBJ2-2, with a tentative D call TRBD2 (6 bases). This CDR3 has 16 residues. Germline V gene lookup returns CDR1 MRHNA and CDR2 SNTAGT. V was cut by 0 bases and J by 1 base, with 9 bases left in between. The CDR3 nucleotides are TGTGCCAGCAGTGACTCTGCGGGAAGGAACACCGGGGAGCTGTTTTTT. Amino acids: CASSDSAGRNTGELFF.

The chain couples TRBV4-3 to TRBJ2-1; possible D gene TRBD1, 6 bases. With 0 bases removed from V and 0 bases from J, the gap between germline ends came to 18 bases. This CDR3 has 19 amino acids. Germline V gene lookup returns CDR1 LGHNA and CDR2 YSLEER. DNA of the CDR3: TGCGCCAGCAGCCAAGATTCTCTAGCCCCCAGGGGCTCCTACAATGAGCAGTTCTTC. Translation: CASSQDSLAPRGSYNEQFF.

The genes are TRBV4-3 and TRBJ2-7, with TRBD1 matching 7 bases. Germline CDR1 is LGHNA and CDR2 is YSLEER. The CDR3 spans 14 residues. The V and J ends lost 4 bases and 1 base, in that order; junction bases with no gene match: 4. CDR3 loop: CASSRRDRSYEQYF. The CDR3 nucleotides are TGCGCCAGCAGCCGCCGGGACAGATCCTACGAGCAGTACTTC.

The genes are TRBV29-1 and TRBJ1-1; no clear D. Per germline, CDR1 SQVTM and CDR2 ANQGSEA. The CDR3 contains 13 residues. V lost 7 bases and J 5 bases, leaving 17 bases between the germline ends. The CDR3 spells CSGRKNGRTEAFF. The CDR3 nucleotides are TGCAGCGGGAGGAAAAACGGGAGAACTGAAGCTTTCTTT.

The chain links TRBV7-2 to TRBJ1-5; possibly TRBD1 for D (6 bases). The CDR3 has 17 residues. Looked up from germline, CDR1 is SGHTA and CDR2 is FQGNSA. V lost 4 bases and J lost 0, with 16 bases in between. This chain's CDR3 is CASSSWGPPFSNQPQHF. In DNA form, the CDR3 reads TGTGCCAGCAGCTCCTGGGGGCCGCCCTTTAGCAATCAGCCCCAGCATTTT.

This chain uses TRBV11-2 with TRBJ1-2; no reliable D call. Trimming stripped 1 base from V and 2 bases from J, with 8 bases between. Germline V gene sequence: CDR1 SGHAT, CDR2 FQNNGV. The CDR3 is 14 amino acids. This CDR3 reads CASSLGEGNYGYTF. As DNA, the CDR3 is TGTGCCAGCAGCTTAGGTGAGGGAAACTATGGCTACACCTTC. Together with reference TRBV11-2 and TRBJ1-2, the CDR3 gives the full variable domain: EAGVAQSPRYKIIEKRQSVAFWCNPISGHATLYWYQQILGQGPKLLIQFQNNGVVDDSQLPKDRFSAERLKGVDSTLKIQPAKLEDSAVYLCASSLGEGNYGYTFGSGTRLTVV.

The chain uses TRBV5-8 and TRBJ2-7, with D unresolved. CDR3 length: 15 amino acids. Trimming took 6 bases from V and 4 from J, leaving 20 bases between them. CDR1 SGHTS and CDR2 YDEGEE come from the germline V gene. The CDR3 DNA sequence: TGTGCCAGCACCCCCAATGGGCCGTCGTGTTACGAGCAGTACTTC. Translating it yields CASTPNGPSCYEQYF.

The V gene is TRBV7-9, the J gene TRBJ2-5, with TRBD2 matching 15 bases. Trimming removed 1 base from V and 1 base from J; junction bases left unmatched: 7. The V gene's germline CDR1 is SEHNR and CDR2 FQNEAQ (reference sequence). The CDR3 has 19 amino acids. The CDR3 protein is CASSLEGTSGRICQETQYF. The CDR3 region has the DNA TGTGCCAGCAGCTTAGAGGGGACTAGCGGGAGGATCTGCCAAGAGACCCAGTACTTC.

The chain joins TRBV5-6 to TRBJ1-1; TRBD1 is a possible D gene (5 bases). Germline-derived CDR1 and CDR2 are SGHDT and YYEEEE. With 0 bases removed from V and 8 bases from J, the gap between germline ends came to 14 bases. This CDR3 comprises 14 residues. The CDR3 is CASSLGAGRKEAFF. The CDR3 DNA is TGTGCCAGCAGCTTGGGGGCAGGGCGAAAAGAAGCTTTCTTT.

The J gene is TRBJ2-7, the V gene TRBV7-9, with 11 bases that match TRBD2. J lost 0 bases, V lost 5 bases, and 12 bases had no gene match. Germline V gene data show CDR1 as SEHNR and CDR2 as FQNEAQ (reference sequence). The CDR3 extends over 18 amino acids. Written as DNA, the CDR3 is TGTGCCAGCAGCAGGGGCGGACTAGCGGGTTCAAGCTCCTACGAGCAGTACTTC. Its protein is CASSRGGLAGSSSYEQYF.

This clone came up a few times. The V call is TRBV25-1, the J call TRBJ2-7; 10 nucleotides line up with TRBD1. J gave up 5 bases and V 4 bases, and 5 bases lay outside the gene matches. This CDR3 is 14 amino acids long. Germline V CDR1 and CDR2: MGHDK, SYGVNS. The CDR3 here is CASSVRDRGDEQYF. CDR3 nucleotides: TGTGCCAGCAGTGTCCGGGACAGGGGCGACGAGCAGTACTTC.